This entry lists 11 T cell receptor beta chains sequenced from one sample in a study of T cell changes during pregnancy in multiple sclerosis. Sequencing was performed with immunoSEQ multiplex PCR; in TCRdb, only in-frame clones are kept and a portion is missing. The sample comprises 90,000 to 120,000 clones, around 92% of which are singletons, and 0.65% to 0.9% rests with the top ten. This specimen was peripheral blood, taken in the third trimester of pregnancy. The receptors come from a female donor in good health, enrolled as a control in a pregnancy study.

The chain combines TRBV4-3 with TRBJ1-1, with a tentative D call TRBD1 (6 bases). The V end was cut by 3 bases, the J end by 3 bases, with 17 bases between. The CDR3 has 16 amino acids. CDR1 is LGHNA and CDR2 is YSLEER in the germline V gene. The CDR3 nucleotides are TGCGCCAGCAGCCACCTATTATGGACAGTGGACACTGAAGCTTTCTTT. Residues: CASSHLLWTVDTEAFF.

The chain couples TRBV5-4 to TRBJ2-1; D perhaps matches TRBD2 (5 bases). The V end lost 0 bases, the J end lost 6 bases, and 16 bases lay between the germline ends. The CDR3 totals 16 residues. The V gene's germline CDR1 is SGHNT and CDR2 YYREEE (reference sequence). Written as DNA, the CDR3 is TGTGCCAGCAGCTTGGCCGGGAACAAGATAGGCAATGAGCAGTTCTTC. Translating gives CASSLAGNKIGNEQFF.

The V gene is TRBV5-1, the J gene TRBJ1-1; 11 nucleotides agree with TRBD1. The CDR3 has 15 amino acids. In germline, CDR1 is SGHRS, CDR2 YFSETQ. V lost 4 bases and J lost 4; bases outside the gene matches: 6. As DNA, the CDR3 is TGCGCCAGCAGCGGGGACAGGGGGATGATCACTGAAGCTTTCTTT. It codes for CASSGDRGMITEAFF.

V gene TRBV5-5 combines with J gene TRBJ1-1; D not resolved. Trimming shortened V by 4 bases and J by 1 base, and 8 bases separated the two germline ends. CDR1 SGHKS and CDR2 YYEKEE come from the germline V gene (reference sequence). The CDR3 sequence is 13 residues long. CDR3 in DNA: TGTGCCAGCAGCCACCTACCGAACACTGAAGCTTTCTTT. Translated, it gives CASSHLPNTEAFF.

This clone was counted a few times. J is TRBJ1-6 and V is TRBV6-6; tentative D call: TRBD1 (6 bases). V dropped 0 bases and J dropped 8 bases, with 11 bases sitting between them. CDR1 is MNHNY and CDR2 is SVGAGI in the germline V gene (reference sequence). The CDR3 runs 15 residues. For the CDR3, the DNA is TGTGCCAGCAGTTACTCGAGTGCAGGGGATTCACCCCTCCACTTT. It yields the protein CASSYSSAGDSPLHF.

This clone was seen a single time. V and J are TRBV5-1 and TRBJ2-1; 7 bases align to TRBD2. V gave up 1 base and J gave up 5 bases; unmatched junction bases: 9. Germline lookup yields CDR1 SGHRS and CDR2 YFSETQ. The CDR3 has 16 amino acids. The DNA of the CDR3 is TGCGCCAGCAGCTTGAACGGTCTAGCGGTTAACAATGAGCAGTTCTTC. As protein: CASSLNGLAVNNEQFF.

This chain links TRBV6-5 with TRBJ2-7, with D perhaps TRBD1 (6 bases). CDR1 is MNHEY and CDR2 is SVGAGI in the germline V gene. This CDR3 is built from 15 residues. The ends were cut back, 7 bases at V and 0 bases at J, with 16 bases in the middle. The CDR3 region has the DNA TGTGCCAGCAACACATACAGGGTAGGCTCCTACGAGCAGTACTTC. It is translated as CASNTYRVGSYEQYF.

V usage is TRBV7-9 and J usage is TRBJ1-3, with 9 bases lining up with TRBD1. Trimming at V came to 5 bases and at J to 8 bases, leaving 7 bases not matched to a gene. This CDR3 has 14 residues. Germline values: CDR1 SEHNR, CDR2 FQNEAQ (reference sequence). DNA of the CDR3: TGTGCCAGCAGCCCCGACAGGGGGTCGGACACCATATATTTT. It yields the protein CASSPDRGSDTIYF.

The chain recombines TRBV11-1 with TRBJ2-7, with TRBD2 matching 11 bases. Trimming at V came to 5 bases and at J to 8 bases, leaving 14 bases not matched to a gene. This CDR3 contains 16 residues. Germline-derived CDR1 and CDR2 are SGHAT and FQDESV (reference sequence). The CDR3 region has the DNA TGTGCCAGCAGCAGTACTAGCGGGGGCACCCCTGGAAAGCAGTACTTC. As protein: CASSSTSGGTPGKQYF.

This rearrangement joins TRBV7-6 to TRBJ1-1; D possibly corresponds to TRBD1 (5 bases). The CDR3 loop spans 17 amino acids. Looked up from germline, CDR1 is SGHVS and CDR2 is FNYEAQ. Trimming removed 5 bases from V and 0 bases from J, with 19 bases in between. CDR3: CASSANWGGRLNTEAFF. CDR3 coding DNA: TGTGCCAGCAGCGCAAACTGGGGGGGACGACTGAACACTGAAGCTTTCTTT. Complete variable domain (other parts from reference TRBV7-6 and TRBJ1-1): GAGVSQSPRYKVTKRGQDVALRCDPISGHVSLYWYRQALGQGPEFLTYFNYEAQQDKSGLPNDRFSAERPEGSISTLTIQRTEQRDSAMYRCASSANWGGRLNTEAFFGQGTRLTVV.

This clone occurred once. The chain links TRBV29-1 to TRBJ1-5; D gene uncertain. Germline V lookup: CDR1 SQVTM, CDR2 ANQGSEA. V lost 4 bases to trimming and J lost 5 bases, with 9 bases between them. The CDR3 sequence is 12 residues long. The CDR3 spells CSVAHSDQPQHF. As DNA, the CDR3 is TGCAGCGTTGCCCATAGTGATCAGCCCCAGCATTTT.